These 6 T cell receptor beta chains share one sample of origin, sequenced in a study of blood T cell repertoires in COVID-19. Only in-frame clones appear in the TCRdb table, and some are missing; sequencing was by immunoSEQ multiplex PCR. This table has about 21,000 clones, around 89% appearing once. The sequencing sample was made of peripheral blood. All receptors derive from a man aged 65 to 85 with active COVID-19.

J is TRBJ2-4 and V is TRBV15, with 9 nucleotides matching TRBD1. The CDR3 length is 21 residues. The ends lost 0 bases at V and 2 bases at J; junction bases unmatched: 17. Germline V gives CDR1 LNHNV, CDR2 YYDKDF (reference sequence). This CDR3 is CATSRDSLVRDRVFTKNIQYF. The CDR3 DNA sequence: TGTGCCACCAGCAGAGATAGCCTGGTCCGGGACAGGGTTTTTACCAAAAACATTCAGTACTTC.

The V call is TRBV5-6, the J call TRBJ2-1; 11 bases align to TRBD2. Germline loops: CDR1 SGHDT, CDR2 YYEEEE. J was trimmed by 7 bases and V by 4 bases; bases with no gene match: 10. This CDR3 contains 16 residues. The CDR3 loop is CASSALLAGVWNEQFF. In DNA, the CDR3 is TGTGCCAGCAGCGCCTTACTAGCGGGAGTTTGGAATGAGCAGTTCTTC.

V gene TRBV28 combines with J gene TRBJ1-6, with D uncertain. This CDR3 spans 13 amino acids. Trimming cost V 2 bases and J 10 bases, with 9 bases left between them. In germline, CDR1 is MDHEN, CDR2 SYDVKM. Written as DNA, the CDR3 is TGTGCCAGCAGTTTACTCCCCCCCTCACCCCTCCACTTT. Its protein is CASSLLPPSPLHF.

This rearrangement joins TRBV9 to TRBJ2-1, with 9 bases lining up with TRBD2. V lost 4 bases and J lost 0; bases outside the gene matches: 17. The CDR3 runs 20 residues. Germline CDR1 and CDR2: SGDLS and YYNGEE. CDR3 DNA sequence: TGTGCCAGCAGCTCCGGATTTGGGGGCGGGAGGGCTAGCTCCTACAATGAGCAGTTCTTC. Protein product: CASSSGFGGGRASSYNEQFF.

The chain recombines TRBV5-8 with TRBJ1-6; 8 nucleotides align to TRBD1. Germline V gene sequence: CDR1 SGHTS, CDR2 YDEGEE. The CDR3 sequence is 14 residues long. V was clipped by 3 bases and J by 8 bases; unmatched bases: 4. The CDR3 coding sequence is TGTGCCAGCAGCTCGGGACAGGCAGATTCACCCCTCCACTTT. This sequence encodes CASSSGQADSPLHF.

This chain joins TRBV5-1 and TRBJ2-7; D is possibly TRBD1 (6 bases). The germline V gene encodes CDR1 SGHRS and CDR2 YFSETQ. The CDR3 length is 15 residues. Trimming stripped 0 bases from V and 4 bases from J, with 14 bases between. The CDR3 nucleotides read TGCGCCAGCAGCTTGGGGCCGCGGACAGTTTACGAGCAGTACTTC. As protein: CASSLGPRTVYEQYF.